The rows below give T cell receptor beta chains drawn from one sample of a study of blood T cell repertoires in COVID-19. Method: immunoSEQ multiplex PCR; TCRdb's copy keeps in-frame clones and lacks some. Of approximately 440,000 clones in the sample, about 90% are singletons; the top ten hold about 0.57%. Source material: PBMCs or T cells enriched from blood (not recorded which). Every receptor here comes from a man aged 18-30 years who had recovered from COVID-19. CDR3s include the opening cysteine and the closing phenylalanine or tryptophan. D genes are given only for firm matches. Clone size appears in some rows only: once, few, many, or a class for an expanded clone.

d_call	clone_size	v_call	j_call	cdr3_nt	cdr3_aa
.	.	TRBV15	TRBJ1-1	TGTGCCACCAGCAGAGATCTCCCAGGGGCAAGAGAGGGGAACACTGAAGCTTTCTTT	CATSRDLPGAREGNTEAFF
TRBD1	once	TRBV11-2	TRBJ1-4	TGTGCCAGCAGCTTAGCCCTGGGGACAGCAAATGAAAAACTGTTTTTT	CASSLALGTANEKLFF
TRBD1	.	TRBV3-1/TRBV3-2	TRBJ1-2	TGTGCCAGCAGCCTTACTACTAGGCGGACAGGGGGCTATGGCTACACCTTC	CASSLTTRRTGGYGYTF
.	.	TRBV2	TRBJ1-6	TGTGCCAGCACAGGGGTTTTTCAGTCACCCCTCCACTTT	CASTGVFQSPLHF
.	.	TRBV25-1	TRBJ2-1	TGTGCCAGCAGTGAAACCCTACGGTACAATGAGCAGTTCTTC	CASSETLRYNEQFF
.	.	TRBV10-2	TRBJ1-2	TGCGCCAGCAGTGATGTGATGATGTATGGCTTCACCTTC	CASSDVMMYGFTF
.	.	TRBV7-9	TRBJ1-2	TGTGCCAGCAGCTTAGACGAGGCCTATGGCTACACCTTC	CASSLDEAYGYTF
TRBD1	.	TRBV18	TRBJ2-4	TGTGCCAGCTCACCCCCACAGGGGGCGCCTTATGCCAAAAACATTCAGTACTTC	CASSPPQGAPYAKNIQYF
.	.	TRBV30	TRBJ2-7	TGTGCCTGGGATAGAGGAGGGCTCGGCGAGCAGTACTTC	CAWDRGGLGEQYF
.	.	TRBV6-5	TRBJ1-5	TGTGCCAGCGGATTAGCAGGGGATTCTTCTCAGCCCCAGCATTTT	CASGLAGDSSQPQHF
.	.	TRBV7-3	TRBJ1-2	TGTGCCAGCAGCTTAACATCGGATGGAGGTGGCTACACCTTC	CASSLTSDGGGYTF
.	.	TRBV11-2	TRBJ1-2	TGTGCCAGCAGCCCCTTACAGGGACGGGGCTATGGCTACACCTTC	CASSPLQGRGYGYTF
.	.	TRBV19	TRBJ2-3	TGTGCCAGTAGTATTCAAGCTTTCAGCACAGATACGCAGTATTTT	CASSIQAFSTDTQYF
.	.	TRBV2	TRBJ1-2	TGTGCCAGCCGACACAGAAACTATGGCTACACCTTC	CASRHRNYGYTF
TRBD1	.	TRBV4-1	TRBJ2-5	TGCGCCAGCAGCCACGAACCGGGACAGCAAGAGACCCAGTACTTC	CASSHEPGQQETQYF
.	.	TRBV9	TRBJ2-5	TGTGCCAGCAGCGTGGGGGGGCTTCAAGAGACCCAGTACTTC	CASSVGGLQETQYF
.	.	TRBV9	TRBJ2-2	TGTGCCAGCAGCATACGGGACACTCGGAATGGTGGGGAGCTGTTTTTT	CASSIRDTRNGGELFF
.	once	TRBV21-1	TRBJ1-1	TGTGCCAGCAGCAAAAGAGGCCGGTTCCCTTTTGCCCCGACGAGGGTAACGGCTTTCTTT	CASSKRGRFPFAPTRVTAFF
.	.	TRBV5-1	TRBJ2-7	TGCGCCAGCAGCTTGGCCCCTTCCTACGAGCAGTACTTC	CASSLAPSYEQYF
.	.	TRBV3-1/TRBV3-2	TRBJ2-2	TGTGCCAGCAGCCTCGGGGCCGGGGAGCTGTTTTTT	CASSLGAGELFF
TRBD1	.	TRBV5-1	TRBJ1-1	TGCGCCAGCAGCCAACAGGGGTTCACTGAAGCTTTCTTT	CASSQQGFTEAFF
.	.	TRBV5-1	TRBJ1-1	TGCGCCAGCAGCTTAACAGACCCGAACACTGAAGCTTTCTTT	CASSLTDPNTEAFF
.	once	TRBV30	TRBJ2-3	TGTGCCTGGAGCAGGAAGGATACGCAGTATTTT	CAWSRKDTQYF
.	.	TRBV6-5	TRBJ2-7	TGTGCCAGCTCCGAAGAGCGGCTCTCCTACGAGCAGTACTTC	CASSEERLSYEQYF
.	.	TRBV7-9	TRBJ2-5	TGTGCCAGCAGCTCCGAAGTCAGGGGAGGGGAAGAGACCCAGTACTTC	CASSSEVRGGEETQYF
.	.	TRBV6-5	TRBJ2-7	TGTGCCAGCAGTTACTCCGGCGGGCCGTACGAGCAGTACTTC	CASSYSGGPYEQYF
.	few	TRBV5-1	TRBJ2-1	TGCGCCAGCAGCCCTAGCACGGAGAATGAGCAGTTCTTC	CASSPSTENEQFF
TRBD1	.	TRBV5-1	TRBJ2-3	TGCGCCAGCAGCTTGGCTAGGGGGCAAGATACGCAGTATTTT	CASSLARGQDTQYF
.	.	TRBV5-1	TRBJ1-4	TGCGCCAGCAGCTTGGTTTCCAGGTTCAATGAAAAACTGTTTTTT	CASSLVSRFNEKLFF
TRBD2	.	TRBV5-1	TRBJ2-7	TGCGCCAGCAGCTTGGGTATCGCGGGAGGGCCGTCCTACGAGCAGTACTTC	CASSLGIAGGPSYEQYF
.	.	TRBV29-1	TRBJ1-6	TGCAGCGGTAGATCGGGAGGTCGTTTGCCACCCCTCCACTTT	CSGRSGGRLPPLHF
TRBD1	.	TRBV9	TRBJ2-1	TGTGCCAGCAGCGTAGGGGGACAGGCGTACAATGAGCAGTTCTTC	CASSVGGQAYNEQFF